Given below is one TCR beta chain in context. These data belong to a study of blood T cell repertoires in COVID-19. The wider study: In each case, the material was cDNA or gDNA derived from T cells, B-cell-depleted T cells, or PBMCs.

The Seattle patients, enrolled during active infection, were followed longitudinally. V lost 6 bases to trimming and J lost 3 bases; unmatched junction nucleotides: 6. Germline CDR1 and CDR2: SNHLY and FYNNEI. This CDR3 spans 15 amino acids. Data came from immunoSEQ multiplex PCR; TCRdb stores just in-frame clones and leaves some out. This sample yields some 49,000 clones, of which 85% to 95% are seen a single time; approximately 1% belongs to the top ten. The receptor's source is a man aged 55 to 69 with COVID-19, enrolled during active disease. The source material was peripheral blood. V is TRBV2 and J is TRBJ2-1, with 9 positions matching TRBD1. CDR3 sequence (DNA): TGTGCCAGCAGGATCGACAGGGGGGGCTACAATGAGCAGTTCTTC. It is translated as CASRIDRGGYNEQFF.